The 19 T cell receptor beta chains reported below all come from one sample, sequenced in a study of T cell responses to AZD1222 COVID-19 vaccine. Profiled with immunoSEQ multiplex PCR; TCRdb holds only in-frame clones, not every one. The repertoire holds some 200,000 clones, with under 95% as singletons. The sample in question was peripheral blood, obtained on day 0 of AZD1222 vaccination. These receptors came from an adult in good health.

The gene calls are TRBV3-1 (or the pseudogene TRBV3-2) and TRBJ1-6; D call uncertain. Per the germline V gene, CDR1 is LGHDT and CDR2 is YNNKEL (reference sequence). The CDR3 contains 18 residues. V was shortened by 1 base and J by 0 bases, with 13 bases between the two germline ends. DNA of the CDR3: TGTGCCAGCAGCCAAGGTTCCGCTCTCTACTCCTATAATTCACCCCTCCACTTT. This gives the protein CASSQGSALYSYNSPLHF.

This chain uses TRBV18 with TRBJ1-2; no clear D gene. There are 17 residues in the CDR3. Trimming left V 2 bases short and J 0 bases short, with 16 bases between. Germline V gives CDR1 KGHSH, CDR2 LQKENI. The CDR3 here is CASSPTRQAIANYGYTF. CDR3 DNA sequence: TGTGCCAGCTCACCAACACGTCAGGCGATAGCTAACTATGGCTACACCTTC.

The chain joins TRBV27 to TRBJ1-2; D may be TRBD1 (6 bases). The CDR3 runs to 14 residues. Germline V gene sequence: CDR1 MNHEY, CDR2 SMNVEV (reference sequence). The ends were cut back, 6 bases at V and 8 bases at J, with 19 bases in the middle. CDR3 sequence (DNA): TGTGCCAGCAGGTCAGACAGGCTCCGGAGAGGCTACACCTTC. Translation gives CASRSDRLRRGYTF.

The chain uses TRBV27 and TRBJ2-7; 8 bases are a match to TRBD1. Trimming took 5 bases from V and 3 from J; bases not matched to a gene: 9. Germline V CDR1 and CDR2: MNHEY, SMNVEV (reference sequence). CDR3 length: 15 amino acids. CDR3 sequence: CASSTPGGGRYEQYF. The CDR3 nucleotides read TGTGCCAGCAGTACCCCAGGGGGCGGACGCTACGAGCAGTACTTC.

V gene TRBV18 combines with J gene TRBJ2-3; no reliable D call. The CDR3 totals 14 residues. V lost 0 bases, J lost 0 bases, and 4 bases lay in between. CDR1 KGHSH and CDR2 LQKENI come from the germline V gene. CDR3 in amino acids: CASSPPSSTDTQYF. In nucleotides, the CDR3 is TGTGCCAGCTCACCACCTTCTAGCACAGATACGCAGTATTTT.

The chain employs TRBV2 and TRBJ1-2, with 11 bases that match TRBD1. The CDR3 loop spans 15 amino acids. V was pared by 4 bases and J by 7 bases, with 8 bases of the junction left unmatched. Germline-derived CDR1 and CDR2 are SNHLY and FYNNEI. CDR3 DNA: TGTGCCAGCAGTGTAGAGGACAGGGGGCTCCTTGGCTACACCTTC. It codes for CASSVEDRGLLGYTF.

V gene TRBV5-1 combines with J gene TRBJ1-2, with TRBD1 identical over 8 bases. The germline gives CDR1 SGHRS, CDR2 YFSETQ. This CDR3 is built from 14 residues. Losses at the gene ends were 4 bases for V and 4 bases for J; bases not matched to a gene: 6. In DNA form, the CDR3 reads TGCGCCAGCAGCAACAGGGGGATTGGCTATGGCTACACCTTC. Its translation: CASSNRGIGYGYTF.

This clone occurred once. At one boundary the junction diverges from the germline segment, which might be a read error. V is TRBV7-3 and J is TRBJ1-6, with D perhaps matching TRBD1 (5 bases). The germline CDR1 and CDR2 sequences are SGHTA and FQGTGA. CDR3 size: 15 residues. DNA for the CDR3: TGTGCCAGCAGCCTAACGGGGGGTTATGGATCACCCCTCCACTTT. Translated: CASSLTGGYGSPLHF.

The chain joins TRBV10-1 to TRBJ1-1; no clear D gene. The CDR3 is made up of 14 amino acids. Between the trimmed V and J ends, which lost 0 bases and 5 bases, there was a span of 10 bases. Germline loops: CDR1 WNHNN, CDR2 SYGVQD (reference sequence). The CDR3 DNA is TGCGCCAGCAGTGAGTCGGGCGCGGCGACTGAAGCTTTCTTT. The encoded protein is CASSESGAATEAFF.

The V gene is TRBV28, the J gene TRBJ1-5, with D unclear. Trimming stripped 3 bases from V and 5 bases from J, with 20 bases between. Germline lookup yields CDR1 MDHEN and CDR2 SYDVKM. This CDR3 is built from 17 residues. The CDR3 region is CASSFYFAGVGYQPQHF. In DNA, the CDR3 is TGTGCCAGCAGTTTTTATTTCGCCGGGGTGGGGTATCAGCCCCAGCATTTT.

The chain couples TRBV7-2 to TRBJ2-5; no clear D gene. V dropped 3 bases and J dropped 5 bases, with 7 bases sitting between them. The CDR3 has 12 residues. Germline V gene lookup returns CDR1 SGHTA and CDR2 FQGNSA. CDR3 nucleotides: TGTGCCAGCAGCTTCTACCGGGAGACCCAGTACTTC. Its translation: CASSFYRETQYF.

The V gene is TRBV5-6, the J gene TRBJ1-1, with unresolved D. The V end was cut by 0 bases, the J end by 0 bases, with 9 bases between. CDR3 size: 15 residues. CDR1 is SGHDT, CDR2 YYEEEE, per germline. The DNA for the CDR3 is TGTGCCAGCAGCTTGGTGGGGTCCATGAACACTGAAGCTTTCTTT. Protein sequence: CASSLVGSMNTEAFF.

The genes are TRBV7-9 and TRBJ2-7, with D unresolved. In germline, CDR1 is SEHNR, CDR2 FQNEAQ (reference sequence). The V end lost 3 bases, the J end lost 1 base, and 7 bases lay between the germline ends. The CDR3 has 13 amino acids. In DNA, the CDR3 is TGTGCCAGCAGCTTCAGCGATTCCTACGAGCAGTACTTC. Encoded protein: CASSFSDSYEQYF.

The V call is TRBV19, the J call TRBJ1-2, with D perhaps TRBD1 (5 bases). Trimming shortened V by 1 base and J by 6 bases, and 15 bases separated the two germline ends. This CDR3 is built from 15 residues. Per germline, CDR1 LNHDA and CDR2 SQIVND (reference sequence). CDR3 sequence: CASSIVEGSRDGYTF. The CDR3 nucleotides read TGTGCCAGTAGTATAGTGGAGGGGTCAAGGGATGGCTACACCTTC.

The J gene is TRBJ1-1, the V gene TRBV6-6; TRBD1 matches 7 bases. This CDR3 region has 14 residues. With 5 bases clipped from V and 5 bases from J, the junction kept 8 bases outside the gene matches. Germline V lookup: CDR1 MNHNY, CDR2 SVGAGI (reference sequence). The CDR3 reads CASSAQQGWTEAFF. The CDR3, as DNA: TGTGCCAGCAGTGCGCAACAGGGGTGGACTGAAGCTTTCTTT.

The chain links TRBV5-1 to TRBJ2-1; D not certain. V was trimmed by 3 bases and J by 8 bases, leaving 21 bases between them. Looked up from germline, CDR1 is SGHRS and CDR2 is YFSETQ. This CDR3 contains 16 residues. The CDR3 reads CASSSGGSDFGHEQFF. The DNA of the CDR3 is TGCGCCAGCAGCTCCGGTGGCTCCGACTTCGGACATGAGCAGTTCTTC.

The CDR3 bases are TGTGCCACCAGCGCGGACAGGGGGCGCGACATTCAGTACTTC. Translated: CATSADRGRDIQYF. The rearrangement uses TRBV15 and TRBJ2-4, with 11 bases lining up with TRBD1. The CDR3 runs to 14 residues. J was trimmed by 8 bases and V by 5 bases; bases with no gene match: 5. Germline V gives CDR1 LNHNV, CDR2 YYDKDF (reference sequence).

The chain combines TRBV5-4 with TRBJ2-5, with TRBD1 matching over 7 bases. From germline, CDR1 is SGHNT and CDR2 YYREEE (reference sequence). This CDR3 comprises 14 residues. The V gene end was trimmed by 6 bases and the J gene end by 1 base; junction bases not matched to a gene: 6. The CDR3 sequence is CASTHRDSQETQYF. Here the CDR3 DNA reads TGTGCCAGCACCCATAGGGACAGCCAAGAGACCCAGTACTTC.

The chain is built from TRBV10-1 and TRBJ2-5, with D possibly matching TRBD1 (7 bases). Deletions cut 4 bases from V and 2 bases from J, with 17 bases between. CDR1 WNHNN and CDR2 SYGVQD come from the germline V gene (reference sequence). CDR3 size: 16 residues. The CDR3 DNA follows: TGCGCCAGCAGTGGGCGGGACAGTGAGACTCAAGAGACCCAGTACTTC. This gives the protein CASSGRDSETQETQYF.